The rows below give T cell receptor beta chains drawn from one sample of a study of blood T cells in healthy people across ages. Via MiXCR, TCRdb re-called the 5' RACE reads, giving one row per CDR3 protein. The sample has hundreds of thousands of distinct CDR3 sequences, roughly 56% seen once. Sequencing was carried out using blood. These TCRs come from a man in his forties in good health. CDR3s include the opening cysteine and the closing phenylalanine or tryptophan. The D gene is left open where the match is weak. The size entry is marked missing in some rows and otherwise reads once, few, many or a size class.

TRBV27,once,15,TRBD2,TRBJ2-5,TGTGCCAGCAGCCCCACTGGGGACTACCGAGAGACCCAGTACTTC,CASSPTGDYRETQYF
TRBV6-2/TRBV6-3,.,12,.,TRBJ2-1,TGTGCCAGCAGTTACAATTTCAATGAGCAGTTCTTC,CASSYNFNEQFF
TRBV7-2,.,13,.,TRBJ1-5,TGTGCCATCAGCTTAGCCGGGGAACAGCCCCAGCATTTT,CAISLAGEQPQHF
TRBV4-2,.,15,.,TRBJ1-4,TGTGCCAGCAGCCAAGAAGGTGGCAGTGGTGAAAAACTGTTTTTT,CASSQEGGSGEKLFF
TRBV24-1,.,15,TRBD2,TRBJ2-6,TGTGCCACGGGACTAGCGGGAACCGGGGCCAACGTCCTGACTTTC,CATGLAGTGANVLTF
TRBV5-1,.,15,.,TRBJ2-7,TGCGCCAGCAGCTTAGCGTGGGGGAGCTCCTACGAGCAGTACTTC,CASSLAWGSSYEQYF
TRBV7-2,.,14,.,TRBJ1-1,TGTGCCAGCAGCGACGACACGGTGAACACTGAAGCTTTCTTT,CASSDDTVNTEAFF
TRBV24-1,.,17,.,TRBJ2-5,TGTGCCACCAGTGATTTGAAGGGGCAGCCAGGTGACGAGACCCAGTACTTC,CATSDLKGQPGDETQYF
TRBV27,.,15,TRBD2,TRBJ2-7,TGTGCCAGCAGTTCCCGGACTAGCGGGACCTACGAGCAGTACTTC,CASSSRTSGTYEQYF
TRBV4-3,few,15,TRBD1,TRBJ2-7,TGCGCCAGCAGCCCAGCCGGGACAGGGGGCTACGAGCAGTACTTC,CASSPAGTGGYEQYF
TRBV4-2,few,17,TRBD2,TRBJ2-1,TGTGCCAGCAGCCAAATGGATACTAGCGGGATCTACAATGAGCAGTTCTTC,CASSQMDTSGIYNEQFF
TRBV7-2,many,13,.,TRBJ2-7,TGCGCCAGCAGCCTGGGTGGACCCTACGAGCAGTACTTC,CASSLGGPYEQYF
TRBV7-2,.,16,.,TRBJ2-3,TGTGCCAGCAGCTCCCGAGTGCGGGCTAGCACAGATACGCAGTATTTT,CASSSRVRASTDTQYF
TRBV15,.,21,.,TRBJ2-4,TGTGCCACCAGCAGAGCGGGTGTCAGTCACATCTCAGGGGCAGCCAAAAACATTCAGTACTTC,CATSRAGVSHISGAAKNIQYF
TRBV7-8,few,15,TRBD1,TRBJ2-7,TGTGCCAGCAGCTCGGAGGCAGGGGGCTTCTTCGAGCAGTACTTC,CASSSEAGGFFEQYF
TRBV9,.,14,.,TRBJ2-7,TGTGCCAGCAGCGCAACTCCGGCGGGGAACGAGCAGTACTTC,CASSATPAGNEQYF
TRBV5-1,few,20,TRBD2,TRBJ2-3,TGCGCCAGCAGTCCCCTTGGGTCGGATAGCGGGAGGGCCCGCGCAGATACGCAGTATTTT,CASSPLGSDSGRARADTQYF